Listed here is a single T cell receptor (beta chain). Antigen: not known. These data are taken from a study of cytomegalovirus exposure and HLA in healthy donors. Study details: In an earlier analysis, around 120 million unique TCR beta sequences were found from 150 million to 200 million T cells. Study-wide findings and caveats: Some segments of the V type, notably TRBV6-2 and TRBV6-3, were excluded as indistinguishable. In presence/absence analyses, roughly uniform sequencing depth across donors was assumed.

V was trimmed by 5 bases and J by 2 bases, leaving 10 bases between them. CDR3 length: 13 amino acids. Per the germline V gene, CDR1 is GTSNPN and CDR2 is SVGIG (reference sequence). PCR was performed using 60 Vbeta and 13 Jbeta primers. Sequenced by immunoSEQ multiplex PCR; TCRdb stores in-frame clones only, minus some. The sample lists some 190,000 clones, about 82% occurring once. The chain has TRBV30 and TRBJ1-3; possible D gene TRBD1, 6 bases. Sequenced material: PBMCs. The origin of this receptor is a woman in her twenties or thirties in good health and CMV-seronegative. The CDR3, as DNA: TGTGCCTGGGAACAGGGAACTGGAAACACCATATATTTT. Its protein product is CAWEQGTGNTIYF.